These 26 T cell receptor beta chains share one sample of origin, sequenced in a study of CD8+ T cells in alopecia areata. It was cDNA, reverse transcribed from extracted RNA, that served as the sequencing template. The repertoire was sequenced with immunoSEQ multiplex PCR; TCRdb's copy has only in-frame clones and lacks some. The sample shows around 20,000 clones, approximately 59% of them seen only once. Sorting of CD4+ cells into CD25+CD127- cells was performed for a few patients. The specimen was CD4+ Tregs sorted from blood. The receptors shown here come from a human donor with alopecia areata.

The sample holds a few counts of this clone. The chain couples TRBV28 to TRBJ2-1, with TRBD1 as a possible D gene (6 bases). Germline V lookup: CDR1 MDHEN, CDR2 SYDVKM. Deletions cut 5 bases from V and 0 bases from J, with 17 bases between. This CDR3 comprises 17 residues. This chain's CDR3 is CASSKPSGTLSYNEQFF. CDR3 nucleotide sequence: TGTGCCAGCAGTAAGCCCTCCGGGACACTCTCCTACAATGAGCAGTTCTTC.

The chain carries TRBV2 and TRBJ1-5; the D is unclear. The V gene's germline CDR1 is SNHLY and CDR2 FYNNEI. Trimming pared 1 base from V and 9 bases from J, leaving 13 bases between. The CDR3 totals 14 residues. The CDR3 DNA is TGTGCCAGCAGTGAAGACCCTTCTTTTGGGCCCCAGCATTTT. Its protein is CASSEDPSFGPQHF.

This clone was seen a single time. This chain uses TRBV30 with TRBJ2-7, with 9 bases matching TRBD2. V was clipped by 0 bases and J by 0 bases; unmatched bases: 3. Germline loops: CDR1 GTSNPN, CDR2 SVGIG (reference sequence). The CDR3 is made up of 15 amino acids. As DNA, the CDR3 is TGTGCCTGGAGTGTTCTAGCGGGGAGCTCCTACGAGCAGTACTTC. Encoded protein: CAWSVLAGSSYEQYF.

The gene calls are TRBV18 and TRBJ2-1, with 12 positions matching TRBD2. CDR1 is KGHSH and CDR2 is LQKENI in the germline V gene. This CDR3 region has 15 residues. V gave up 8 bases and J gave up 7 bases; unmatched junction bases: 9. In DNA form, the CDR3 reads TGTGCCAGCCGACCACTAGCGGGAGGACAGAATGAGCAGTTCTTC. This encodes CASRPLAGGQNEQFF.

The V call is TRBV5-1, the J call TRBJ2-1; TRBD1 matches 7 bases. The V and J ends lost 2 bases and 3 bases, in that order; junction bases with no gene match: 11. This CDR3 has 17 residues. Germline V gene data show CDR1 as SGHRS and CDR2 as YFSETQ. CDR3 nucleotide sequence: TGCGCCAGCAGCTTAGTTCCCGGGACAGAGTTCTACAATGAGCAGTTCTTC. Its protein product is CASSLVPGTEFYNEQFF.

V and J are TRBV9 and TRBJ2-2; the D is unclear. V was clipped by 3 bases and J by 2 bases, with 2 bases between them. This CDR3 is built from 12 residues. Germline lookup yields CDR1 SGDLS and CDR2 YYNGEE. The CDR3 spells CASSGNTGELFF. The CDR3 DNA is TGTGCCAGCAGCGGTAACACCGGGGAGCTGTTTTTT.

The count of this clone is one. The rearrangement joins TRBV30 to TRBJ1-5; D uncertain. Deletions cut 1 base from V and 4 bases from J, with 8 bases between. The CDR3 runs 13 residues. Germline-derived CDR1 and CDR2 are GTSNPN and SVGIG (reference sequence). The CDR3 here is CAWSGGANQPQHF. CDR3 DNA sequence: TGTGCCTGGAGTGGTGGAGCTAATCAGCCCCAGCATTTT.

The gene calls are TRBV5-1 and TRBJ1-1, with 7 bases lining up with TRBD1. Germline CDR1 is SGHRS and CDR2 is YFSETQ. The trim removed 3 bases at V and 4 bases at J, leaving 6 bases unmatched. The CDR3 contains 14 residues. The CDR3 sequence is CASSSLQGRTEAFF. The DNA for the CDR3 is TGCGCCAGCAGCTCTTTACAGGGGCGCACTGAAGCTTTCTTT.

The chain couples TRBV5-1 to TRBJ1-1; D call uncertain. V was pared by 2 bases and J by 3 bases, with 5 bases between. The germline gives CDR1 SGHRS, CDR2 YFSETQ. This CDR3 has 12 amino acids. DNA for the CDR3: TGCGCCAGCAGCTTAAGGGACACTGAAGCTTTCTTT. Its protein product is CASSLRDTEAFF.

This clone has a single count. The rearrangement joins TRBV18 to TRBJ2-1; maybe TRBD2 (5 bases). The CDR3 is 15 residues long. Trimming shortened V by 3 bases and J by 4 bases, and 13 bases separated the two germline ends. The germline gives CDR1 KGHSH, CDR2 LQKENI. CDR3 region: CASSPSEANYNEQFF. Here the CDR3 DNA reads TGTGCCAGCTCACCTTCGGAGGCCAATTACAATGAGCAGTTCTTC.

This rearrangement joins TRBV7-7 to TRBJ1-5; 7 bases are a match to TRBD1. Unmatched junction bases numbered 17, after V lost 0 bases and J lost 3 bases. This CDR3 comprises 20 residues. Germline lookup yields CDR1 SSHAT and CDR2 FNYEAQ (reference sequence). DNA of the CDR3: TGTGCCAGCAGCTTAGCGGTTCTAAACTACAGGGGCCGAAACAATCAGCCCCAGCATTTT. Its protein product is CASSLAVLNYRGRNNQPQHF.

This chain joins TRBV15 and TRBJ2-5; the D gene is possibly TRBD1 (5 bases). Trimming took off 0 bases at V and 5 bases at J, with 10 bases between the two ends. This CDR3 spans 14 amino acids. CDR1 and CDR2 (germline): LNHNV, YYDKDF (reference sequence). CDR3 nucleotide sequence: TGTGCCACCAGCAGAGATCGGGCAGGGGAGACCCAGTACTTC. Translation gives CATSRDRAGETQYF.

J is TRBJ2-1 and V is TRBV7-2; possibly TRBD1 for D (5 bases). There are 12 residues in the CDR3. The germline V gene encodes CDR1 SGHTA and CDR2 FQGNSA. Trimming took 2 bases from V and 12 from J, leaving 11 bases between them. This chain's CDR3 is CASSLRGSGQFF. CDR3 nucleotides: TGTGCCAGCAGCTTAAGGGGTAGTGGGCAGTTCTTC.

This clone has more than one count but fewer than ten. This CDR3 is CSALPDAGTDTQYF. CDR3 coding DNA: TGCAGCGCCCTGCCCGATGCGGGCACAGATACGCAGTATTTT. The chain recombines TRBV29-1 with TRBJ2-3; no clear D gene. The germline V and J ends were trimmed by 7 bases and 1 base, with 15 bases remaining between them. CDR3 length equals 14 residues. CDR1 and CDR2 (germline): SQVTM, ANQGSEA.

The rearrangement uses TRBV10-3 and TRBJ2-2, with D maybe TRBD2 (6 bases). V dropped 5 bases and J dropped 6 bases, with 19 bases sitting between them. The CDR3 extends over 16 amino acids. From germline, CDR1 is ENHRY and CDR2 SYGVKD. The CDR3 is CAISPTRTNSPGELFF. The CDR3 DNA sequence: TGTGCCATCAGTCCGACTAGAACAAACTCTCCCGGGGAGCTGTTTTTT.

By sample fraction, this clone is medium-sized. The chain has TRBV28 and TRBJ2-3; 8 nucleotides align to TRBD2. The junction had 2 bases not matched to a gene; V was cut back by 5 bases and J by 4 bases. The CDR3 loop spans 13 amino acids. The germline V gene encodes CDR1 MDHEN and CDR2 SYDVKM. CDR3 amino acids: CASSPGGADTQYF. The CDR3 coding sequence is TGTGCCAGCAGTCCGGGGGGGGCAGATACGCAGTATTTT.

The CDR3 nucleotides are TGCGCCAGCAGCTTGGTAGCCGGCTTGAACACTGAAGCTTTCTTT. It specifies CASSLVAGLNTEAFF. The gene calls are TRBV5-1 and TRBJ1-1; D gene unclear. V was cut by 0 bases and J by 0 bases, with 9 bases left in between. Germline CDR1 and CDR2: SGHRS and YFSETQ. CDR3 size: 15 residues.

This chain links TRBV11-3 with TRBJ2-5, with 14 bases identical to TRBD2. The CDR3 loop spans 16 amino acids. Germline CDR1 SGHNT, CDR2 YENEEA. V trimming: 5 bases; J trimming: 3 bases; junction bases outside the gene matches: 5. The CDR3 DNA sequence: TGTGCCAGCAGCCCCGGACTAGCGGGGGGAGAAGAGACCCAGTACTTC. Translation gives CASSPGLAGGEETQYF.

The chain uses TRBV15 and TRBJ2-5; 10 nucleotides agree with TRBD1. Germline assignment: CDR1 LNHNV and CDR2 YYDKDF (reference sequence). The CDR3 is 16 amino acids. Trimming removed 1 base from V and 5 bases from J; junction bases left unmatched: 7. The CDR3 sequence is CATSRGDRGGGETQYF. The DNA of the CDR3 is TGTGCCACCAGCAGAGGGGACAGGGGAGGGGGCGAGACCCAGTACTTC.

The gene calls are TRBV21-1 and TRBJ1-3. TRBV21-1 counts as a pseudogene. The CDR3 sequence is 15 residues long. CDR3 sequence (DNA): TGTGCCAGCAGCAGCCGGGGCCCCTCTGGAAACACCATATATTTT. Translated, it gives CASSSRGPSGNTIYF.

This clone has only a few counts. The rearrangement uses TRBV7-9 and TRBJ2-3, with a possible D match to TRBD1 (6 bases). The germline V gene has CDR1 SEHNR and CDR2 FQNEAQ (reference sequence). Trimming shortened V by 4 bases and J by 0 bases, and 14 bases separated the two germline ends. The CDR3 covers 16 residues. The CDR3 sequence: CASSSLGTTSTDTQYF. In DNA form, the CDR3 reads TGTGCCAGCAGCTCACTCGGGACAACTAGCACAGATACGCAGTATTTT.

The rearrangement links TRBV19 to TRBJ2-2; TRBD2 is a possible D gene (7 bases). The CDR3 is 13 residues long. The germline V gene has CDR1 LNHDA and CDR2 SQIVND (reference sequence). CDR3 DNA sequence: TGTGCTTCCGGGGGGCGGGACACCGGGGAGCTGTTTTTT. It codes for CASGGRDTGELFF.

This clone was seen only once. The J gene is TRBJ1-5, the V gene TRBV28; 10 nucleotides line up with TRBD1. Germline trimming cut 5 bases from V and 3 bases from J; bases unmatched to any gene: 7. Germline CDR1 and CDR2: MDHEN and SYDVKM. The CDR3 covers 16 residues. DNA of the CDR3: TGTGCCAGCAGTGCTAGGACAGGGGGAGCCAATCAGCCCCAGCATTTT. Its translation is CASSARTGGANQPQHF.

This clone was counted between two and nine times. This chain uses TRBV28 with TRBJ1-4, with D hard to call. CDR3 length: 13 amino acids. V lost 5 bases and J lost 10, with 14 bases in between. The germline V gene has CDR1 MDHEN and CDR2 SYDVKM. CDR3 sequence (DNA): TGTGCCAGCAGTCTGTGGACGGGTGTAAAACTGTTTTTT. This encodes CASSLWTGVKLFF.

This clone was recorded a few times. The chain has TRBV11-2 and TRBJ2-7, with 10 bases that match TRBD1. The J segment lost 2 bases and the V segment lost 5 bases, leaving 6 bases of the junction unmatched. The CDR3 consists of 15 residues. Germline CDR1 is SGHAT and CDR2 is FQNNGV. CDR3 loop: CASSPRTGGPYEQYF. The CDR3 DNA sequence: TGTGCCAGCAGCCCGCGGACAGGGGGACCCTACGAGCAGTACTTC.

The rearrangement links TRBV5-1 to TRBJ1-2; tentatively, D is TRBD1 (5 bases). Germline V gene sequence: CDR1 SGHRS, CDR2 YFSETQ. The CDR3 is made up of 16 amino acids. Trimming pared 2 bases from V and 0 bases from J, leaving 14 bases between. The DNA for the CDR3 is TGCGCCAGCAGCTTTATGGGTACAGGAGCTAACTATGGCTACACCTTC. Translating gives CASSFMGTGANYGYTF.